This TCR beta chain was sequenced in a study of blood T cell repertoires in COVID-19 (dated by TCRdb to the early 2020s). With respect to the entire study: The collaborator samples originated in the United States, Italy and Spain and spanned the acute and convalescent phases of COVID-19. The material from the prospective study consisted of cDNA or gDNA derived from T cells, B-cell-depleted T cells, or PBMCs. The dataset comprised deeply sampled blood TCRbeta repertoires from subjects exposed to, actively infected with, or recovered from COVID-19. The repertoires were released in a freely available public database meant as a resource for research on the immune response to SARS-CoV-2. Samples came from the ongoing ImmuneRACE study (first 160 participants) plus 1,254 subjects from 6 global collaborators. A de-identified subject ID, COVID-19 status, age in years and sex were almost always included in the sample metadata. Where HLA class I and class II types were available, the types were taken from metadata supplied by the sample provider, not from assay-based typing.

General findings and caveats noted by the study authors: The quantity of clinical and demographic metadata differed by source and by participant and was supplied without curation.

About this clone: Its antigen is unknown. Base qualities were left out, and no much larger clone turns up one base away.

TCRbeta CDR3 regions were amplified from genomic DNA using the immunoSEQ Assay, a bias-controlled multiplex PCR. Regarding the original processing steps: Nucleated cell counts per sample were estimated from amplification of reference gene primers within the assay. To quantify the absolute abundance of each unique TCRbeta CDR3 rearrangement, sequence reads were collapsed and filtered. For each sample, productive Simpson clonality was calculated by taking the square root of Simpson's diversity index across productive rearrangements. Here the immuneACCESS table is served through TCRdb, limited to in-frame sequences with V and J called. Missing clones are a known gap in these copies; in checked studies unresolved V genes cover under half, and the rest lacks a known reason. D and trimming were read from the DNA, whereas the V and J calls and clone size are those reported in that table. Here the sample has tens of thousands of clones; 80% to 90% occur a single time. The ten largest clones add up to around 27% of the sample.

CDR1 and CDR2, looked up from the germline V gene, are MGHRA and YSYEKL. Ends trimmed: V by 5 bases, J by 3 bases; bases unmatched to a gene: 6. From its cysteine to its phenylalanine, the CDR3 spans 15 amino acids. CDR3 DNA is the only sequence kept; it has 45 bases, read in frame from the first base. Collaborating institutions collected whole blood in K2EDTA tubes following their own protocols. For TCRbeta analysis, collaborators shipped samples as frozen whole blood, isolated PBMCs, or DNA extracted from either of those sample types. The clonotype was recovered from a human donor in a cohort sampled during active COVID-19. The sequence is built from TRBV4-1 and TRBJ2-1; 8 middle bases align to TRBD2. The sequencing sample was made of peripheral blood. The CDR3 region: CASSELAAFYNEQFF. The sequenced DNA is TGCGCCAGCAGCGAACTAGCGGCCTTCTACAATGAGCAGTTCTTC.